This TCR beta chain was captured by sequencing in a study of blood T cell repertoires in COVID-19 (TCRdb year 2020). About the investigation overall: Samples covering the acute and convalescent phases of COVID-19 were provided by collaborators in the United States, Italy and Spain. The prospective study material was composed of cDNA or gDNA derived from T cells, B-cell-depleted T cells, or PBMCs. Deeply sampled blood TCRbeta repertoires from subjects exposed to, actively infected with, or recovered from COVID-19 were included in the dataset. A freely available public database, intended as a resource for researchers studying the immune response to SARS-CoV-2, is where the repertoires were released. Samples were obtained from the ongoing ImmuneRACE study (first 160 participants) and from 950 to 1,500 subjects provided by 6 global collaborators. Nearly every sample came with metadata listing a de-identified subject ID, COVID-19 status, age in years and sex. HLA class I and class II types, where available, came from metadata supplied by the sample provider rather than from assay-based typing.

Regarding this clone: Its antigen is currently not known. The record has no base qualities; no much larger clone is one base away.

Study-level results and caveats: The quantity of clinical and demographic metadata differed by source and by participant and was supplied without curation.

TCRbeta CDR3 regions were amplified from genomic DNA by means of the immunoSEQ Assay, a bias-controlled multiplex PCR. Per the original workflow: Within the assay, amplification of reference gene primers was used to estimate how many nucleated cells each sample contained. Sequence reads were collapsed and filtered to measure the absolute abundance of every unique TCRbeta CDR3 rearrangement. For each sample, productive Simpson clonality was calculated as the square root of Simpson's diversity index across productive rearrangements. What TCRdb holds here is the immuneACCESS table cut down to in-frame rearrangements. Part of the clones is not present; checked against another copy, under half of the missing clones reflect an unresolved V gene, and the others are unexplained. Clone size and the V and J calls come from that table; the DNA yielded D and trimming. The sample table contains around 450,000 clones; only one count was recorded for about 90% of them. The ten largest clonotypes hold about 0.6% of the sample.

In the prospective study, participants were roughly 18 to 100 years old, resided in fewer than 25 geographic areas of the United States, and were enrolled through a virtual design. In the prospective study, cohorts were assigned on the basis of participant-reported clinical history obtained from a screening survey and a study questionnaire. Recovered participants in ImmuneRACE Cohort 3 were defined by two consecutive negative NP/OP PCR tests, clearance by a healthcare professional, or resolution of symptoms. Mobile phlebotomists in the prospective study collected whole blood, serum and a nasopharyngeal or oropharyngeal swab from every participant. Over a roughly 2-month period, participants in the prospective study had the option of providing additional blood draws and questionnaires. Before DNA extraction, blood samples from the prospective study were shipped at room temperature or frozen. The specimen sequenced was PBMCs or T cells enriched from blood (not recorded which). The origin of this receptor is a man between 18 and 35 years old who had recovered from COVID-19.

In nucleotide form, the sequence is TGTGCCTGGAGTCAGGGTGGCGACTATGGCTACACCTTC. Its protein product is CAWSQGGDYGYTF. The chain links TRBV30 with TRBJ1-2; matching of 5 bases hints at TRBD1 as the D gene. The germline ends are 10 bases apart after V is trimmed by 2 bases and J by 3 bases. CDR1 GTSNPN and CDR2 SVGIG were looked up in the germline V gene (reference sequence). Taken from cysteine to phenylalanine, the CDR3 has 13 residues. Here the CDR3 DNA is all that survives: 39 bases in frame from base 1.